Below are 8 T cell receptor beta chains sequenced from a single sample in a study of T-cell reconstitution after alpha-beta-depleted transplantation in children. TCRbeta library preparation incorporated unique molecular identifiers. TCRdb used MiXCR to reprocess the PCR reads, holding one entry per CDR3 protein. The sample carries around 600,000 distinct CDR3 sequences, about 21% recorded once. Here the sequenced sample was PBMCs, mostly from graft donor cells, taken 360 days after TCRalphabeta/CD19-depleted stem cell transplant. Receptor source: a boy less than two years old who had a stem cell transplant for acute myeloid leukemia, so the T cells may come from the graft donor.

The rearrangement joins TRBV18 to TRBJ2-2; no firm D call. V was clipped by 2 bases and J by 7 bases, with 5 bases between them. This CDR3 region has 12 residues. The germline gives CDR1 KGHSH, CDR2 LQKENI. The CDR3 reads CASSPVIGELFF. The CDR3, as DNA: TGTGCCAGCTCACCAGTCATCGGGGAGCTGTTTTTT.

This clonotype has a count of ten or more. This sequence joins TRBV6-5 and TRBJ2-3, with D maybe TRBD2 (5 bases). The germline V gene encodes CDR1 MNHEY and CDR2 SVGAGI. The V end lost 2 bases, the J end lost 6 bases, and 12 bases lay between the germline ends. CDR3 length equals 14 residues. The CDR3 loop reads CASSYATTGDTQYF. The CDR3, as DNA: TGTGCCAGCAGTTACGCGACCACGGGGGATACGCAGTATTTT.

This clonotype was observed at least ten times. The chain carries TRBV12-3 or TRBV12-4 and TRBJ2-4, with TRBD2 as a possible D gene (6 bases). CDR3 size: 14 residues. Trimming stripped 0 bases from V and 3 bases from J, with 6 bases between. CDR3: CASSLAGGKNIQYF. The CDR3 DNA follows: TGTGCCAGCAGTTTAGCCGGGGGCAAAAACATTCAGTACTTC.

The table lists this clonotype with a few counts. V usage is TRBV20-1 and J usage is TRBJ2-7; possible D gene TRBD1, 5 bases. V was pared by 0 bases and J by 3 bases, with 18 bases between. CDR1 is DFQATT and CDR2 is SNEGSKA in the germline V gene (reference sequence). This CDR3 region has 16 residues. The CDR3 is CSARDRWGQGFYEQYF. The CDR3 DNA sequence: TGCAGTGCTAGAGATCGTTGGGGCCAAGGGTTCTACGAGCAGTACTTC.

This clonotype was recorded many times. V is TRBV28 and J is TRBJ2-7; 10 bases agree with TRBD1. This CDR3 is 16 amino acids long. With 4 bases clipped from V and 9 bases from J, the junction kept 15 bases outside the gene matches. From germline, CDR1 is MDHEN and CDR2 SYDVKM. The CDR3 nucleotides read TGTGCCAGCAGTTCTCTTCCCCCGGGACAGGGGCACTGGCAGTACGTC. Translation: CASSSLPPGQGHWQYV.

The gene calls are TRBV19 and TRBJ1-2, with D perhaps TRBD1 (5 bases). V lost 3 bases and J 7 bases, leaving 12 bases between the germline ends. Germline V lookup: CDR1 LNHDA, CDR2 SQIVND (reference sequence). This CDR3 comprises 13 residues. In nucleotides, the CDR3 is TGTGCCAGTAGTATTTGGCAGGGTTCTGGCTACACCTTC. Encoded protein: CASSIWQGSGYTF.

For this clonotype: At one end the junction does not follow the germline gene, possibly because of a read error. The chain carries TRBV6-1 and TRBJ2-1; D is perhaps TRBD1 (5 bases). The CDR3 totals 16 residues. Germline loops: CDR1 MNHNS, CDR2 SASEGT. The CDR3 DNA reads TGTGCCAGCAGCCGCCCCCCAGGGATATGGGGTAATGAGAAGTTCTTC. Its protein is CASSRPPGIWGNEKFF.

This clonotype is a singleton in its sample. The CDR3 loop reads CASSQDLAGGPYEQFF. The CDR3, as DNA: TGCGCCAGCAGCCAAGATTTGGCGGGGGGGCCCTATGAGCAGTTCTTC. The chain links TRBV4-3 to TRBJ2-1; TRBD2 matches 9 bases. Per germline, CDR1 LGHNA and CDR2 YSLEER. After removal of 0 bases from V and 8 bases from J, the junction contained 8 bases not matched to a gene. The CDR3 totals 16 residues.